This T cell receptor (beta chain) was captured in a study of control samples from healthy donors and cancer patients. The CDR3 spans 13 residues. Germline V lookup: CDR1 LNHDA, CDR2 SQIVND (reference sequence). V lost 3 bases and J 2 bases, leaving 7 bases between the germline ends. This table comes from immunoSEQ multiplex PCR, and its TCRdb copy is limited to in-frame clones, with some not included. Here the sample spans approximately 170,000 clones, roughly 89% being singletons. The specimen was blood. The sequence derives from a woman aged 45-65 years in good health. J is TRBJ2-5 and V is TRBV19; no reliable D call. The chain's CDR3 is CASSITLQETQYF. The CDR3, as DNA: TGTGCCAGTAGTATCACCCTACAAGAGACCCAGTACTTC. The full variable domain, completed using reference TRBV19 and TRBJ2-5, is DGGITQSPKYLFRKEGQNVTLSCEQNLNHDAMYWYRQDPGQGLRLIYYSQIVNDFQKGDIAEGYSVSREKKESFPLTVTSAQKNPTAFYLCASSITLQETQYFGPGTRLLVL.